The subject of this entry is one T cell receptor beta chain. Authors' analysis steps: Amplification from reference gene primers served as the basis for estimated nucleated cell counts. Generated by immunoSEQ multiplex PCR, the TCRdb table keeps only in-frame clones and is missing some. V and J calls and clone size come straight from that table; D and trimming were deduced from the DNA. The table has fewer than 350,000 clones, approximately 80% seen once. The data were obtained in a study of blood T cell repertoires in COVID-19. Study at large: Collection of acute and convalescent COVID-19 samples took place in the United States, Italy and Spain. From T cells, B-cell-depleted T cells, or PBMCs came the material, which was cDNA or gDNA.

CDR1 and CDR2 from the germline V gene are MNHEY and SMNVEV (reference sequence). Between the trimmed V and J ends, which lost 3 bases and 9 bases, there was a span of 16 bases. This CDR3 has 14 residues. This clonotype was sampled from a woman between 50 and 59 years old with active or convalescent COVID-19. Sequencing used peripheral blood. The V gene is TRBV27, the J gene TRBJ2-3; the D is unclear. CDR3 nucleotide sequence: TGTGCCAGCAGTTTCGGTAAAACCCATGCCACGCAGTATTTT. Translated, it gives CASSFGKTHATQYF.